The sequence of this T cell receptor (beta chain) was determined in a study of shared T cell receptors in the human thymus. TCRdb's table, derived via immunoSEQ multiplex PCR, lists solely in-frame clones and lacks some. The sample includes over 650,000 clones, roughly 86% of them seen just once. CDR3 length: 16 residues. The V gene's germline CDR1 is SGHRS and CDR2 YFSETQ. Trimming stripped 4 bases from V and 2 bases from J, with 18 bases between. The same sample was also studied in work on human thymus T cells. That publication notes: Donor material was obtained from healthy Finnish infants undergoing corrective surgery for congenital heart defects. Thymus was obtained from resections taken during corrective heart surgery. Related research found strongly overlapping thymic repertoires in unrelated individuals.

Material: thymocytes. The V gene is TRBV5-1, the J gene TRBJ2-5; D may be TRBD2 (6 bases). The TCR comes from a boy younger than two with a congenital heart defect. For the CDR3, the DNA is TGCGCCAGCAGCCCCGGTTGGGACTCGTTACAAGAGACCCAGTACTTC. Its translation: CASSPGWDSLQETQYF.